The rows below give T cell receptor beta chains drawn from one sample of a study of blood T cell repertoires in COVID-19. Sequencing was performed with immunoSEQ multiplex PCR; in TCRdb, only in-frame clones are kept and a portion is missing. The repertoire holds 350,000 to 500,000 clones, with 88% as singletons. The source material was PBMCs or T cells enriched from blood (not recorded which). These receptors all stem from a woman under 30 who had been exposed to COVID-19. CDR3s include the opening cysteine and the closing phenylalanine or tryptophan. A D gene is named only where the DNA matches it firmly. Only part of the rows carry a size: once, few, many, or a class if the clone is expanded.

>TRBV27|TRBJ2-3|.|.
TGTGCCAGCAGTTCTCAGCTAGCGAGCACAGATACGCAGTATTTT
CASSSQLASTDTQYF
>TRBV10-1|TRBJ2-1|.|.
TGCGCCAGCAGTGACACGGGACTTGCCTACAATGAGCAGTTCTTC
CASSDTGLAYNEQFF
>TRBV27|TRBJ1-1|TRBD1|.
TGTGCCACCCTCCGACAGGGGGCGAGCACTGAAGCTTTCTTT
CATLRQGASTEAFF
>TRBV4-2|TRBJ2-7|.|.
TGTGCCAGCAGCCAAGTTGGAGGGAAGGACGAGCAGTACTTC
CASSQVGGKDEQYF
>TRBV7-9|TRBJ2-3|.|once
TGTGCCGTAGGTAGCGGCTTAAATACGCAGTATTTT
CAVGSGLNTQYF
>TRBV5-1|TRBJ2-1|.|few
TGCGCCAGCAGCTTGAACAACAATGAGCAGTTCTTC
CASSLNNNEQFF
>TRBV2|TRBJ1-1|TRBD1|.
TGTGCCAGCAGTATGACAGGGTTGGACACTGAAGCTTTCTTT
CASSMTGLDTEAFF
>TRBV20-1|TRBJ2-5|TRBD2|.
TGCAGTGCTAGTTCGTACGCAGCGGGAGTCGGGGAGACCCAGTACTTC
CSASSYAAGVGETQYF
>TRBV5-8|TRBJ2-3|TRBD2|.
TGTGCCAGCAGCTTGTCTCCGGGGGGGGTAGCCGATACGCAGTATTTT
CASSLSPGGVADTQYF
>TRBV2|TRBJ1-6|.|.
TGTGCCAGCCTCTGGCGCGAGGGAAGCAATTCACCCCTCCACTTT
CASLWREGSNSPLHF
>TRBV29-1|TRBJ2-7|TRBD1|.
TGCAGCGTTCACGGGACAGGGGACGTCGAGCAGTACTTC
CSVHGTGDVEQYF
>TRBV11-3|TRBJ2-7|.|.
TGTGCCAGCAGCTCCGGGACTGACTCCTACGAGCAGTACTTC
CASSSGTDSYEQYF
>TRBV18|TRBJ1-1|TRBD1|.
TGTGCCAGCTCACCCCTGGGACAGTTGAACACTGAAGCTTTCTTT
CASSPLGQLNTEAFF
>TRBV28|TRBJ2-7|TRBD2|few
TGTGCCAGCAGCCCCCCATCAACTAGCGGGGTTTCCTACGAGCAGTACTTC
CASSPPSTSGVSYEQYF
>TRBV19|TRBJ2-7|.|once
TGTGCCAGTAGTAAACCGGGTCCTAGCCGCGAGCAGTACTTC
CASSKPGPSREQYF
>TRBV28|TRBJ1-6|.|.
TGTGCCAGCAGTTCTGGGGCCTCTAATTCACCCCTCCACTTT
CASSSGASNSPLHF
>TRBV15|TRBJ1-5|.|.
TGTGCCACCAGCAGAGACAGGCAAAGCAATCAGCCCCAGCATTTT
CATSRDRQSNQPQHF
>TRBV7-8|TRBJ2-1|.|.
TGTGCCAGCAGCCCAAGAGCGACTGCCCCCAATGAGCAGTTCTTC
CASSPRATAPNEQFF
>TRBV7-9|TRBJ2-1|TRBD2|.
TGTGCCAGCAGCCCCCCGACTAGCGGGCTCTACAATGAGCAGTTCTTC
CASSPPTSGLYNEQFF